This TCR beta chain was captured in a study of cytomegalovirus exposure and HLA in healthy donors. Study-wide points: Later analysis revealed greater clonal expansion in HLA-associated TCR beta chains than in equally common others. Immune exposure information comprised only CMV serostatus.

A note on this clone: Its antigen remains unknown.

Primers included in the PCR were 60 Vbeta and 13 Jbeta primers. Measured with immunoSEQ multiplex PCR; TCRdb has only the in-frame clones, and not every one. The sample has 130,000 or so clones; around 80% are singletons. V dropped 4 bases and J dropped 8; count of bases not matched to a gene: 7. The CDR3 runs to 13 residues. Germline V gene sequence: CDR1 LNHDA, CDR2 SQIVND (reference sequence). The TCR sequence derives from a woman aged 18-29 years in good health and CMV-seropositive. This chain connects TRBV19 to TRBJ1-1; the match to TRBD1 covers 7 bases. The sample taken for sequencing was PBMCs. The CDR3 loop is CASSRDRSYEAFF. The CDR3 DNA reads TGTGCCAGTAGTAGGGACAGATCTTACGAAGCTTTCTTT.